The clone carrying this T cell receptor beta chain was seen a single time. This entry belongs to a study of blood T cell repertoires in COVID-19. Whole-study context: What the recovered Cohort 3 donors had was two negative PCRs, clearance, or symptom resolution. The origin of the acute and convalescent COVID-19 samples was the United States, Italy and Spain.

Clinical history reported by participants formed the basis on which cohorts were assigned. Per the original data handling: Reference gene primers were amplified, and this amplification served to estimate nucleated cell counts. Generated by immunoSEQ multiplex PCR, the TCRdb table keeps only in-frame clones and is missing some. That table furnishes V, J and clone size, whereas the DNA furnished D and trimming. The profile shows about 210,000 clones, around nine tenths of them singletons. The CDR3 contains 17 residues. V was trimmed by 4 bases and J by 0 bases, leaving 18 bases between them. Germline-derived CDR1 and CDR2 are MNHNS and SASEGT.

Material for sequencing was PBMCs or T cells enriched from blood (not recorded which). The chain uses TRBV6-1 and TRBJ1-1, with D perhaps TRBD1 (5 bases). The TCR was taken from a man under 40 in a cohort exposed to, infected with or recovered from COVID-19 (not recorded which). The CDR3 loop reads CASSVGPIQDLNTEAFF. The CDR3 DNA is TGTGCCAGCAGTGTAGGGCCCATACAGGATTTGAACACTGAAGCTTTCTTT.